Below, 21 T cell receptor beta chains from the same sample are listed, as sequenced in a study of T cell responses to AZD1222 COVID-19 vaccine (dated by TCRdb to the early 2020s). The label giving this sample's time point can be read as: baseline before first vaccination. Library creation used the immunoSEQ multiplex PCR assay. TCRdb took over this immuneACCESS table, retaining in-frame rearrangements with V and J assigned. Such tables are incomplete; in checked studies, under half of the missing clones stem from an unresolved V gene, and the remainder is unexplained. The sample table records about 150,000 clones; 70% to 90% of these occur just once. The top ten hold 2% to 2.5% of the sample. Sequencing was performed on peripheral blood, taken on day 0 of AZD1222 vaccination. These receptors were obtained from an adult in good health.

The table lists this clone with a count of one. The V call is TRBV11-2, the J call TRBJ2-5, with 7 nucleotides matching TRBD2. The germline V gene has CDR1 SGHAT and CDR2 FQNNGV. This CDR3 spans 15 amino acids. V shed 7 bases, J shed 3 bases, and the junction held 11 bases outside the gene matches. In nucleotides, the CDR3 is TGTGCCAGCACCCCAGCGGGACGGCCCGAAGAGACCCAGTACTTC. Its translation: CASTPAGRPEETQYF.

The gene calls are TRBV4-2 and TRBJ2-1; 14 bases match TRBD2. V lost 4 bases, J lost 4 bases, and 3 bases stayed unmatched. Looked up from germline, CDR1 is LGHNA and CDR2 is YNFKEQ. The CDR3 consists of 16 residues. In DNA form, the CDR3 reads TGTGCCAGCAGCCTCGGACTAGCGGGAGGTTACAATGAGCAGTTCTTC. This codes for CASSLGLAGGYNEQFF.

The rearrangement links TRBV7-9 to TRBJ1-5; 9 bases are shared with TRBD1. The CDR3 runs to 16 residues. J lost 6 bases, V lost 1 base, and 7 bases had no gene match. Germline CDR1 SEHNR, CDR2 FQNEAQ (reference sequence). CDR3 amino acids: CASSLETGGGGQPQHF. In DNA form, the CDR3 reads TGTGCCAGCAGCTTAGAGACAGGGGGAGGTGGTCAGCCCCAGCATTTT.

This chain uses TRBV12-3 or TRBV12-4 with TRBJ1-1, with 7 bases that match TRBD1. V lost 5 bases and J lost 5; bases outside the gene matches: 5. The CDR3 runs 13 residues. The CDR3 region has the DNA TGTGCCAGCAGTGCCCGACAGGGTACTGAAGCTTTCTTT. Its protein product is CASSARQGTEAFF.

CDR3 bases: TGTGCCTGGAAGAGAGGAACTAATGAAAAACTGTTTTTT. It codes for CAWKRGTNEKLFF. The rearrangement joins TRBV30 to TRBJ1-4; D uncertain. V lost 4 bases, J lost 1 base, and 7 bases lay in between. Germline values: CDR1 GTSNPN, CDR2 SVGIG (reference sequence). The CDR3 length is 13 residues.

The chain employs TRBV6-4 and TRBJ2-7; unclear D gene. With 10 bases removed from V and 3 bases from J, the gap between germline ends came to 19 bases. The CDR3 loop spans 14 amino acids. The germline V gene encodes CDR1 MRHNA and CDR2 SNTAGT. CDR3 bases: TGTGCCACCAACAGAAGGCCCACGATCTACGAGCAGTACTTC. Protein product: CATNRRPTIYEQYF.

This chain links TRBV9 with TRBJ2-6, with 10 nucleotides matching TRBD2. Germline V gives CDR1 SGDLS, CDR2 YYNGEE. J gave up 4 bases and V 3 bases, and 10 bases lay outside the gene matches. The CDR3 contains 18 residues. The CDR3 DNA follows: TGTGCCAGCAGCGCCCAGCTAGCGGGAGCAGCCGGGGCCAACGTCCTGACTTTC. This translates into CASSAQLAGAAGANVLTF. The full variable domain, in which reference TRBV9 and TRBJ2-6 provide the parts outside the CDR3, is DSGVTQTPKHLITATGQRVTLRCSPRSGDLSVYWYQQSLDQGLQFLIQYYNGEERAKGNILERFSAQQFPDLHSELNLSSLELGDSALYFCASSAQLAGAAGANVLTFGAGSRLTVL.

V is TRBV3-1 (or the pseudogene TRBV3-2) and J is TRBJ1-2; D not resolved. This CDR3 region has 14 residues. With 2 bases removed from V and 7 bases from J, the gap between germline ends came to 14 bases. CDR1 and CDR2 (germline): LGHDT, YNNKEL (reference sequence). The CDR3 sequence is CASSQWLAGVGYTF. In DNA form, the CDR3 reads TGTGCCAGCAGCCAATGGTTGGCAGGAGTTGGCTACACCTTC.

Details on this clone: The same CDR3 arises from other DNA sequences in this sample as well. The chain recombines TRBV7-2 with TRBJ2-2; no definite D call. Germline V CDR1 and CDR2: SGHTA, FQGNSA. CDR3 length: 15 residues. Trimming left V 1 base short and J 0 bases short, with 6 bases between. DNA of the CDR3: TGTGCCAGCAGCTTAGTTCGGGCGAACACCGGGGAGCTGTTTTTT. The encoded protein is CASSLVRANTGELFF.

The chain combines TRBV14 with TRBJ2-1; possibly TRBD1 for D (5 bases). Germline loops: CDR1 SGHDN, CDR2 FVKESK. V was pared by 0 bases and J by 9 bases, with 15 bases between. The CDR3 is made up of 15 amino acids. The CDR3 coding sequence is TGTGCCAGCAGCCAAGAAGAGGCGCAGGGCCCTGAGCAGTTCTTC. The encoded protein is CASSQEEAQGPEQFF.

This clone occurred once. The genes are TRBV14 and TRBJ1-3; TRBD1 is a possible D gene (5 bases). V was pared by 2 bases and J by 0 bases, with 11 bases between. The CDR3 length is 16 residues. The germline gives CDR1 SGHDN, CDR2 FVKESK. As DNA, the CDR3 is TGTGCCAGCAGCCAATACCGGGGCGTCTCTGGAAACACCATATATTTT. Encoded protein: CASSQYRGVSGNTIYF.

V is TRBV19 and J is TRBJ2-3; tentatively, D is TRBD1 (6 bases). Between the trimmed V and J ends, which lost 7 bases and 3 bases, there was a span of 17 bases. The CDR3 length is 15 residues. Germline-derived CDR1 and CDR2 are LNHDA and SQIVND (reference sequence). The CDR3 DNA reads as TGTGCCAGTACTCCGAGTGGGACAAGGACAGATACGCAGTATTTT. This codes for CASTPSGTRTDTQYF.

This rearrangement joins TRBV7-9 to TRBJ2-5, with TRBD1 identical over 9 bases. Germline lookup yields CDR1 SEHNR and CDR2 FQNEAQ (reference sequence). The CDR3 runs 15 residues. V lost 1 base to trimming and J lost 2 bases; unmatched junction nucleotides: 2. This CDR3 reads CASSLVTGGQETQYF. Here the CDR3 DNA reads TGTGCCAGCAGCTTAGTGACAGGGGGGCAAGAGACCCAGTACTTC.

The gene calls are TRBV10-3 and TRBJ1-2; 10 nucleotides match TRBD1. The CDR3 has 13 residues. Germline CDR1 and CDR2: ENHRY and SYGVKD. J lost 6 bases, V lost 6 bases, and 4 bases had no gene match. The CDR3 nucleotides read TGTGCCATCAGGGCCGGGACAGGGGATGGCTACACCTTC. Residues: CAIRAGTGDGYTF.

The chain recombines TRBV6-6 with TRBJ1-6; no reliable D call. The V gene lost 1 base and the J gene lost 7 bases, with 2 bases spanning the gap. In germline, CDR1 is MNHNY, CDR2 SVGAGI (reference sequence). The CDR3 is 12 residues long. The CDR3 DNA is TGTGCCAGCAGTTACTTAAATTCACCCCTCCACTTT. Protein product: CASSYLNSPLHF.

The V call is TRBV3-1 (or the pseudogene TRBV3-2), the J call TRBJ1-6, with 8 bases matching TRBD1. This CDR3 comprises 14 residues. The ends lost 4 bases at V and 7 bases at J; junction bases unmatched: 3. Germline V gives CDR1 LGHDT, CDR2 YNNKEL (reference sequence). The CDR3 DNA reads TGTGCCAGCAGCCTGGGACAGGCAAATTCACCCCTCCACTTT. Its translation: CASSLGQANSPLHF.

V is TRBV6-6 and J is TRBJ2-1; 9 nucleotides match TRBD1. The CDR3 contains 15 residues. Germline V gene data show CDR1 as MNHNY and CDR2 as SVGAGI (reference sequence). V dropped 6 bases and J dropped 8; count of bases not matched to a gene: 11. CDR3 in DNA: TGTGCCAGCAGCTCCCCGGGACAGGGCACCCATGAGCAGTTCTTC. It translates to CASSSPGQGTHEQFF.

The chain carries TRBV5-1 and TRBJ2-5; 10 nucleotides align to TRBD1. V lost 0 bases and J lost 3; bases outside the gene matches: 8. The CDR3 spans 17 residues. Looked up from germline, CDR1 is SGHRS and CDR2 is YFSETQ. The CDR3 DNA reads as TGCGCCAGCAGCTTGGGCCGGGACAGGGGTGAAAAAGAGACCCAGTACTTC. As protein: CASSLGRDRGEKETQYF.

This chain links TRBV30 with TRBJ1-1, with D tentatively TRBD1 (5 bases). The CDR3 length is 16 residues. V was shortened by 3 bases and J by 4 bases, with 21 bases between the two germline ends. The germline gives CDR1 GTSNPN, CDR2 SVGIG (reference sequence). The CDR3, as DNA: TGTGCCTGGAGGGTTGGAAATCCAGGGAGCCGCACTGAAGCTTTCTTT. Translated, it gives CAWRVGNPGSRTEAFF.

This sequence joins TRBV28 and TRBJ1-3, with 8 bases identical to TRBD1. The germline V gene has CDR1 MDHEN and CDR2 SYDVKM. V shed 5 bases, J shed 6 bases, and the junction held 6 bases outside the gene matches. The CDR3 covers 14 residues. CDR3 DNA: TGTGCCAGCAGTGGACAGGGCCGGGAAAACACCATATATTTT. Amino acids: CASSGQGRENTIYF.

The chain has TRBV19 and TRBJ1-1; D not certain. Trimming left V 3 bases short and J 1 base short, with 12 bases between. Germline lookup yields CDR1 LNHDA and CDR2 SQIVND (reference sequence). This CDR3 comprises 15 residues. CDR3 residues: CASSISASPNTEAFF. DNA for the CDR3: TGTGCCAGTAGTATTTCTGCCAGTCCGAACACTGAAGCTTTCTTT.